The 12 T cell receptor beta chains below were found in one sample sequenced in a study of CD8 T cells in ankylosing spondylitis. Notes on the study in general: Characteristic, it appeared, of ankylosing spondylitis blood was a TCR beta motif of eight highly homologous variants.

Using its own MiXCR run on the 5' RACE reads, TCRdb lists one record per CDR3 protein. The data show 700,000 or so distinct CDR3 sequences, with roughly 19% seen just once and roughly a fifth held by the top ten. These receptors' antigens are unknown. The sample consisted of blood, either unsorted or a sorted T cell fraction (not recorded which). The receptors come from a male donor with ankylosing spondylitis.

This clonotype was recorded once. The CDR3 sequence is CSARDGTSGSVYNEQFF. In nucleotides, the CDR3 is TGCAGTGCTAGAGATGGGACTAGCGGGAGTGTTTACAATGAGCAGTTCTTC. The chain couples TRBV20-1 to TRBJ2-1; 14 bases match TRBD2. CDR3 length equals 17 residues. The J segment lost 4 bases and the V segment lost 0 bases, leaving 5 bases of the junction unmatched. Per the germline V gene, CDR1 is DFQATT and CDR2 is SNEGSKA (reference sequence).

This clonotype was detected only a few times. This sequence joins TRBV27 and TRBJ2-1, with 7 bases identical to TRBD2. Trimming removed 2 bases from V and 15 bases from J; junction bases left unmatched: 7. This CDR3 is built from 12 residues. Germline V CDR1 and CDR2: MNHEY, SMNVEV (reference sequence). CDR3 nucleotide sequence: TGTGCCAGCAGTTTAACGGCGGGAGCTCTGTTCTTC. Its translation is CASSLTAGALFF.

This clonotype has just a few counts. The rearrangement links TRBV20-1 to TRBJ2-1; 11 nucleotides match TRBD2. CDR1 and CDR2 (germline): DFQATT, SNEGSKA (reference sequence). The CDR3 has 14 amino acids. With V trimmed by 6 bases and J by 4 bases, 5 bases remained unmatched. The CDR3 sequence is CSAITSGRYNEQFF. The CDR3 coding sequence is TGCAGTGCCATTACTAGCGGGAGATACAATGAGCAGTTCTTC.

The chain carries TRBV12-3 or TRBV12-4 and TRBJ2-2; D is perhaps TRBD1 (6 bases). The CDR3 spans 17 residues. With 1 base removed from V and 0 bases from J, the gap between germline ends came to 12 bases. The CDR3 here is CASSLGQGMANTGELFF. The CDR3 nucleotides are TGTGCCAGCAGTTTAGGGCAGGGGATGGCGAACACCGGGGAGCTGTTTTTT.

This chain links TRBV6-1 with TRBJ2-1; the D gene is possibly TRBD2 (7 bases). There are 13 residues in the CDR3. CDR1 and CDR2 from the germline V gene are MNHNS and SASEGT. Trimming shortened V by 2 bases and J by 16 bases, and 18 bases separated the two germline ends. The CDR3 reads CASSERGGGARFF. CDR3 DNA sequence: TGTGCCAGCAGTGAAAGGGGAGGGGGGGCCCGATTCTTC.

The genes are TRBV6-5 and TRBJ1-1; D not certain. Looked up from germline, CDR1 is MNHEY and CDR2 is SVGAGI. The CDR3 is made up of 17 amino acids. The V end lost 0 bases, the J end lost 0 bases, and 14 bases lay between the germline ends. CDR3 in amino acids: CASSYSTGWAMNTEAFF. Written as DNA, the CDR3 is TGTGCCAGCAGTTACTCGACCGGTTGGGCTATGAACACTGAAGCTTTCTTT.

This chain links TRBV10-3 with TRBJ1-1; 9 bases agree with TRBD1. V shed 3 bases and J 1 base; nucleotides not matched to a gene: 3. Germline lookup yields CDR1 ENHRY and CDR2 SYGVKD. CDR3 length: 15 amino acids. In DNA form, the CDR3 reads TGTGCCATCAGTGACATGGGACAGGGGAACACTGAAGCTTTCTTT. It is translated as CAISDMGQGNTEAFF.

A few counts support this clonotype. The genes are TRBV5-1 and TRBJ2-1; D call uncertain. The ends were cut back, 1 base at V and 0 bases at J, with 8 bases in the middle. The germline V gene encodes CDR1 SGHRS and CDR2 YFSETQ. This CDR3 has 15 amino acids. The CDR3 region has the DNA TGCGCCAGCAGCTTGATCGGAAACTCCTACAATGAGCAGTTCTTC. It specifies CASSLIGNSYNEQFF.

The chain carries TRBV3-1 and TRBJ2-2, with a weak D call TRBD2 (5 bases). This CDR3 comprises 17 residues. CDR1 and CDR2 (germline): LGHDT, YNNKEL (reference sequence). V lost 2 bases to trimming and J lost 1 base, with 14 bases between them. This CDR3 reads CASSQQPGKGNTGELFF. The DNA of the CDR3 is TGTGCCAGCAGCCAACAGCCGGGGAAGGGGAACACCGGGGAGCTGTTTTTT.

The J gene is TRBJ2-5, the V gene TRBV10-3, with 7 bases lining up with TRBD1. Per germline, CDR1 ENHRY and CDR2 SYGVKD. The CDR3 has 13 residues. Trimming removed 7 bases from V and 2 bases from J; junction bases left unmatched: 4. CDR3 bases: TGTGCCATCAAATCGGACAGGCAAGAGACCCAGTACTTC. Encoded protein: CAIKSDRQETQYF.

This clonotype has just a few counts. This chain connects TRBV28 to TRBJ2-7; D gene unclear. Germline CDR1 is MDHEN and CDR2 is SYDVKM. This CDR3 has 12 residues. The V gene lost 3 bases and the J gene lost 3 bases, with 6 bases spanning the gap. As DNA, the CDR3 is TGTGCCAGCAGTTTCCAGAACTACGAGCAGTACTTC. Translation gives CASSFQNYEQYF. Together with reference TRBV28 and TRBJ2-7, the CDR3 gives the full variable domain: DVKVTQSSRYLVKRTGEKVFLECVQDMDHENMFWYRQDPGLGLRLIYFSYDVKMKEKGDIPEGYSVSREKKERFSLILESASTNQTSMYLCASSFQNYEQYFGPGTRLTVT.

This sequence joins TRBV6-5 and TRBJ2-7; D is undetermined. The CDR3 has 15 residues. Germline lookup yields CDR1 MNHEY and CDR2 SVGAGI. V shed 2 bases and J shed 0 bases, with 11 bases lying between them. This chain's CDR3 is CASSYAPASSYEQYF. Written as DNA, the CDR3 is TGTGCCAGCAGTTACGCCCCAGCCAGCTCCTACGAGCAGTACTTC.